This T cell receptor (beta chain) was captured in a study of human T cells and chemical hapten exposure. Regarding time point: pre-sensitization, week 0. Treatment in this sample: therapeutic diphenylcyclopropenone sensitization with weekly scalp DPC. Individual cDNA molecules each carried unique molecular identifiers attached by the library. TCRdb redid the calling of the RACE reads with MiXCR, one entry per CDR3 protein. The sample has about 120,000 distinct CDR3 sequences, approximately 13% seen once; the top ten hold around 2.7%. V trimming: 3 bases; J trimming: 2 bases; junction bases outside the gene matches: 2. From germline, CDR1 is DFQATT and CDR2 SNEGSKA (reference sequence). The CDR3 length is 15 residues.

This TCR came from a woman between 18 and 30 years old with alopecia areata. Some clones in this sample may be carry-over from other donors' samples. The sample consisted of whole blood, taken in connection with sensitization to the hapten diphenylcyclopropenone (DPC). The chain uses TRBV20-1 and TRBJ2-1, with 12 bases fitting TRBD2. CDR3 DNA: TGCAGTGCTAGGTCTAGCGGGGGGGCCTACAATGAGCAGTTCTTC. Its protein is CSARSSGGAYNEQFF.